This is a list of T cell receptor beta chains from one sample in a study of OX40 agonist ivuxolimab in advanced cancers. Generated by immunoSEQ multiplex PCR, the TCRdb table keeps only in-frame clones and is missing some. The sample holds some 140,000 clones, over 75% seen once. Sequencing used CD4+ or CD8+ T cells sorted from blood, obtained in a trial of the OX40 agonist ivuxolimab. The receptors were gathered from an adult with an advanced solid tumor such as melanoma, head and neck, liver or kidney cancer. The CDR3 runs from the conserved cysteine through the conserved F or W. The order of the fields is J gene, V gene, clone size, D gene, CDR3 protein, CDR3 DNA. A D gene is named only where the DNA matches it firmly. A row's size may be missing; if present it is once, few, many or a size class.

>TRBJ2-1|TRBV6-6|.|TRBD2
CASSPGGGYTYNEQFF
TGTGCCAGCAGCCCCGGCGGGGGATACACCTACAATGAGCAGTTCTTC
>TRBJ1-6|TRBV2|few|TRBD1
CASKRTGGTSSYNSPLHF
TGTGCCAGCAAGAGGACAGGGGGAACGAGCTCCTATAATTCACCCCTCCACTTT
>TRBJ2-1|TRBV11-3|.|TRBD2
CASNPGLAGGNEQFF
TGTGCCAGCAACCCGGGACTAGCGGGTGGGAATGAGCAGTTCTTC
>TRBJ2-1|TRBV10-3|.|TRBD2
CAISESVSGKYNEQFF
TGTGCCATCAGTGAGTCGGTTAGCGGGAAGTACAATGAGCAGTTCTTC
>TRBJ1-1|TRBV18|.|.
CASSPSTLQDSNTEAFF
TGTGCCAGCTCACCGTCCACGTTACAGGACAGTAACACTGAAGCTTTCTTT
>TRBJ2-7|TRBV9|.|TRBD1
CASSGTPQGAIYEQYF
TGTGCCAGCAGTGGAACCCCACAGGGGGCGATCTACGAGCAGTACTTC
>TRBJ1-5|TRBV30|.|.
CAWSQISNQPQHF
TGTGCCTGGAGTCAGATCTCCAATCAGCCCCAGCATTTT
>TRBJ1-4|TRBV27|.|.
CASSPRRFGEKLFF
TGTGCCAGCAGTCCGAGGCGGTTCGGTGAAAAACTGTTTTTT
>TRBJ2-5|TRBV27|.|.
CASSRIEGETQYF
TGTGCCAGCAGTAGGATCGAGGGAGAGACCCAGTACTTC
>TRBJ1-5|TRBV27|once|TRBD1
CASADREYQPQHF
TGTGCCAGTGCTGACAGGGAGTATCAGCCCCAGCATTTT
>TRBJ2-3|TRBV5-1|.|TRBD2
CASSPTSGSTDTQYF
TGCGCCAGCAGCCCGACTAGCGGGAGCACAGATACGCAGTATTTT
>TRBJ2-3|TRBV18|.|.
CASSLRAQDPDTQYF
TGTGCCAGCTCACTACGGGCACAGGACCCAGATACGCAGTATTTT
>TRBJ1-1|TRBV19|.|.
CASSIYSQSNTEAFF
TGTGCCAGTAGTATATATAGCCAGTCGAACACTGAAGCTTTCTTT
>TRBJ2-7|TRBV6-5|.|TRBD1
CASSYSGQGASYEQYF
TGTGCCAGCAGTTACTCGGGCCAGGGGGCTTCCTACGAGCAGTACTTC
>TRBJ1-5|TRBV6-6|.|TRBD1
CASSNRGLNQPQHF
TGTGCCAGCAGTAACAGGGGACTGAATCAGCCCCAGCATTTT
>TRBJ1-1|TRBV28|.|TRBD1
CASSYVDRVAFF
TGTGCCAGCAGTTACGTCGACAGGGTGGCTTTCTTT
>TRBJ1-1|TRBV9|.|.
CASSLGKGDDEAFF
TGTGCCAGCAGCCTGGGGAAGGGGGATGATGAAGCTTTCTTT
>TRBJ1-2|TRBV28|.|TRBD1
CAGHGQGTYGYTF
TGTGCCGGACATGGACAGGGGACGTATGGCTACACCTTC
>TRBJ2-7|TRBV5-1|.|TRBD2
CASSPLSGTGYEQYF
TGCGCCAGCAGCCCTCTTAGCGGGACGGGATACGAGCAGTACTTC
>TRBJ1-1|TRBV4-2|.|.
CASSQGRVTEAFF
TGTGCCAGCAGCCAAGGCCGGGTCACTGAAGCTTTCTTT
>TRBJ2-7|TRBV7-9|.|TRBD1
CASSWDSGFPRGPYF
TGTGCCAGCAGCTGGGACAGTGGATTCCCTCGCGGGCCATACTTC
>TRBJ1-2|TRBV6-5|.|TRBD1
CASSYSKGQGATGYTF
TGTGCCAGCAGTTACTCGAAGGGACAGGGGGCGACTGGCTACACCTTC
>TRBJ1-5|TRBV7-2|once|.
CASSFLLGGNQPQHF
TGTGCCAGCAGCTTTCTTCTGGGCGGCAATCAGCCCCAGCATTTT
>TRBJ1-5|TRBV28|.|.
CASSLRDGFGQPQHF
TGTGCCAGCAGTTTAAGGGACGGCTTCGGGCAGCCCCAGCATTTT
>TRBJ2-7|TRBV27|once|TRBD2
CASSLSTSGSYEQYF
TGTGCCAGCAGTTTATCGACTAGCGGGAGCTACGAGCAGTACTTC
>TRBJ2-3|TRBV19|.|.
CASSVITSTDTQYF
TGTGCCAGTAGTGTGATCACTAGCACAGATACGCAGTATTTT
>TRBJ2-7|TRBV7-6|.|.
CASSFIADSSYEQYF
TGTGCCAGCAGCTTCATAGCGGACAGCTCCTACGAGCAGTACTTC
>TRBJ1-2|TRBV5-1|.|TRBD1
CASSLTRGQANYGYTF
TGCGCCAGCAGCTTGACCCGGGGACAGGCTAACTATGGCTACACCTTC
>TRBJ2-1|TRBV4-2|.|TRBD2
CASSQGAGLAVTPPYNEQFF
TGTGCCAGCAGCCAAGGTGCGGGACTAGCGGTTACTCCTCCCTACAATGAGCAGTTCTTC
>TRBJ2-1|TRBV7-2|.|.
CASSLDEPGYYNEQFF
TGTGCCAGCAGCTTAGATGAACCGGGCTACTACAATGAGCAGTTCTTC
>TRBJ2-7|TRBV19|.|TRBD2
CASSPGLALYEQYF
TGTGCCAGTAGTCCAGGACTAGCACTCTACGAGCAGTACTTC
>TRBJ1-1|TRBV28|.|.
CASRGDLEAFF
TGTGCCAGCAGAGGGGACCTAGAAGCTTTCTTT
>TRBJ2-2|TRBV6-1|few|.
CASSVLNPGTGELFF
TGTGCCAGCAGTGTATTAAATCCGGGGACCGGGGAGCTGTTTTTT
>TRBJ2-1|TRBV19|.|.
CASSIGVSYNEQFF
TGTGCCAGTAGTATCGGGGTTTCCTACAATGAGCAGTTCTTC
>TRBJ1-2|TRBV19|.|.
CASSKDPGFYGYTF
TGTGCCAGTAGTAAAGACCCAGGGTTCTATGGCTACACCTTC
>TRBJ2-1|TRBV7-9|.|.
CASSIYNEQFF
TGTGCCAGCAGCATCTACAATGAGCAGTTCTTC
>TRBJ2-1|TRBV5-4|.|.
CASSFDGGPSYNEQFF
TGTGCCAGCAGCTTCGACGGGGGGCCCTCTTACAATGAGCAGTTCTTC
>TRBJ1-4|TRBV19|few|.
CASSYSQYNEKLFF
TGTGCCAGTAGTTATTCCCAGTACAATGAAAAACTGTTTTTT
>TRBJ2-7|TRBV7-2|.|TRBD2
CASSLMGLAGDEQYF
TGTGCCAGCAGCCTTATGGGACTAGCAGGGGACGAGCAGTACTTC
>TRBJ1-1|TRBV18|.|.
CASSPQGEAFF
TGTGCCAGCTCACCACAGGGGGAAGCTTTCTTT
>TRBJ2-1|TRBV4-2|.|.
CASSQADYEAYNEQFF
TGTGCCAGCAGCCAAGCCGACTACGAAGCCTACAATGAGCAGTTCTTC